The 25 T cell receptor beta chains reported below all come from one sample, sequenced in a study of cytotoxic CD8 clonotypes in ibrutinib-treated CLL (dated by TCRdb to the early 2020s). Libraries were made using the immunoSEQ multiplex PCR assay. TCRdb limited this immuneACCESS table to in-frame rearrangements with V and J called. A share of clones is missing; checked studies link under half to unresolved V genes, and the rest is unexplained. The table for this sample lists 130,000 or so clones; over 75% of them were counted only once. Roughly 2% of the sample comes from the top ten. The time point label for this specimen denotes: less than 30 months on ibrutinib. Material: PBMCs, obtained after 24 months of ibrutinib treatment. The receptors shown here come from a human donor with chronic lymphocytic leukemia.

This clone was detected only once. V and J are TRBV6-1 and TRBJ2-7; no clear D gene. This CDR3 is 14 amino acids long. V shed 6 bases and J shed 1 base, with 13 bases lying between them. Germline CDR1 MNHNS, CDR2 SASEGT. CDR3 sequence (DNA): TGTGCCAGCAGCCGAACTACGACATCCTACGAGCAGTACTTC. Amino acids: CASSRTTTSYEQYF.

A single count supports this clone. Its ends do not fully match the called genes, so a read error is possible. The V and J genes are TRBV9 and TRBJ2-2; D could derive from TRBD1 or TRBD2 (5 bases each). CDR3 length: 15 amino acids. Germline-derived CDR1 and CDR2 are SGDLS and YYNGEE. CDR3 in amino acids: CVSSPHEGPSGELFF. The CDR3 bases are TGTGTCAGCAGCCCCCACGAGGGGCCGTCCGGGGAGCTGTTTTTT.

This clone came up a few times. The chain couples TRBV14 to TRBJ2-5; D is possibly TRBD2 (6 bases). V gave up 4 bases and J gave up 5 bases, with 20 bases separating them. The CDR3 is 16 residues long. Germline V CDR1 and CDR2: SGHDN, FVKESK. DNA of the CDR3: TGTGCCAGCAGCCGAAAGACTAGTCAGGCTAGGGAGACCCAGTACTTC. As protein: CASSRKTSQARETQYF.

About this clone: A read error may account for a junction end that differs from germline. The chain couples TRBV7-7 to TRBJ2-7; tentative D call: TRBD2 (6 bases). The CDR3 runs 15 residues. CDR1 is SSHAT, CDR2 FNYEAQ, per germline (reference sequence). The CDR3 nucleotides are TGTGCTAGCAGCAAACGAGCGGACGCGGGATACGAGCAGTACTTC. Amino acids: CASSKRADAGYEQYF.

This rearrangement joins TRBV19 to TRBJ2-1, with 14 bases aligning to TRBD2. The germline CDR1 and CDR2 sequences are LNHDA and SQIVND (reference sequence). This CDR3 spans 16 amino acids. J was trimmed by 8 bases and V by 6 bases; bases with no gene match: 9. CDR3 sequence: CASSPRTSGRWDEQFF. DNA of the CDR3: TGTGCCAGTAGCCCTCGGACTAGCGGGAGGTGGGATGAGCAGTTCTTC.

This chain joins TRBV28 and TRBJ2-3; no reliable D call. The CDR3 has 14 amino acids. Germline-derived CDR1 and CDR2 are MDHEN and SYDVKM. Between the trimmed V and J ends, which lost 3 bases and 0 bases, there was a span of 7 bases. The CDR3 sequence: CASSLQISTDTQYF. The CDR3 bases are TGTGCCAGCAGTTTGCAGATTAGCACAGATACGCAGTATTTT.

The chain has TRBV7-9 and TRBJ2-3, with 8 bases that match TRBD2. V shed 0 bases, J shed 14 bases, and the junction held 7 bases outside the gene matches. The V gene's germline CDR1 is SEHNR and CDR2 FQNEAQ (reference sequence). The CDR3 contains 13 residues. CDR3 DNA sequence: TGTGCCAGCAGCTTAGCGGCGGGGGGACGCGGGTATTTT. Amino acid sequence: CASSLAAGGRGYF.

This clone was seen once. The chain is built from TRBV18 and TRBJ2-3, with D unclear. The CDR3 extends over 15 amino acids. Germline CDR1 is KGHSH and CDR2 is LQKENI. With 3 bases removed from V and 5 bases from J, the gap between germline ends came to 15 bases. In nucleotides, the CDR3 is TGTGCCAGCTCACCGGATGTGGGGTCAAGAGATACGCAGTATTTT. Protein product: CASSPDVGSRDTQYF.

The chain uses TRBV4-3 and TRBJ2-7; 9 bases line up with TRBD2. V shed 0 bases and J 6 bases; nucleotides not matched to a gene: 12. The CDR3 consists of 17 residues. Germline V gives CDR1 LGHNA, CDR2 YSLEER. The CDR3 is CASSQDPPTSGLGEQYF. CDR3 DNA: TGCGCCAGCAGCCAAGACCCCCCGACTAGCGGATTGGGCGAGCAGTACTTC.

The V call is TRBV28, the J call TRBJ1-2; TRBD1 might be the D (5 bases). CDR1 and CDR2 (germline): MDHEN, SYDVKM. Trimming removed 5 bases from V and 0 bases from J, with 37 bases in between. CDR3 length: 23 amino acids. The CDR3 DNA sequence: TGTGCCAGCAGTCAAGCAGGGTTCAGTTTCGGGCGACATAGGAACTCAGCTAACTATGGCTACACCTTC. It codes for CASSQAGFSFGRHRNSANYGYTF.

This rearrangement joins TRBV5-1 to TRBJ2-7, with D perhaps matching TRBD1 (6 bases). The CDR3 extends over 15 amino acids. Trimming left V 2 bases short and J 1 base short, with 13 bases between. The germline V gene has CDR1 SGHRS and CDR2 YFSETQ. Here the CDR3 reads CASSFRGPTSYEQYF. In DNA form, the CDR3 reads TGCGCCAGCAGCTTCAGGGGACCCACGTCCTACGAGCAGTACTTC. The full variable domain, rest sourced from reference TRBV5-1 and TRBJ2-7, is KAGVTQTPRYLIKTRGQQVTLSCSPISGHRSVSWYQQTPGQGLQFLFEYFSETQRNKGNFPGRFSGRQFSNSRSEMNVSTLELGDSALYLCASSFRGPTSYEQYFGPGTRLTVT.

CDR3: CASSRRSPYEQYF. DNA for the CDR3: TGTGCCAGCAGTCGAAGGAGCCCGTACGAGCAGTACTTC. J is TRBJ2-7 and V is TRBV28; no reliable D call. Germline V lookup: CDR1 MDHEN, CDR2 SYDVKM. The CDR3 has 13 residues. The ends were cut back, 5 bases at V and 4 bases at J, with 12 bases in the middle. The whole variable domain, remainder taken from reference TRBV28 and TRBJ2-7, is DVKVTQSSRYLVKRTGEKVFLECVQDMDHENMFWYRQDPGLGLRLIYFSYDVKMKEKGDIPEGYSVSREKKERFSLILESASTNQTSMYLCASSRRSPYEQYFGPGTRLTVT.

The rearrangement links TRBV19 to TRBJ2-7; TRBD1 is a possible D gene (5 bases). CDR3 size: 14 residues. V dropped 4 bases and J dropped 4 bases, with 14 bases sitting between them. Germline loops: CDR1 LNHDA, CDR2 SQIVND (reference sequence). As DNA, the CDR3 is TGTGCCAGTAGTAGAGATCAGGGAAGGTACGAGCAGTACTTC. It codes for CASSRDQGRYEQYF.

This clone was counted a single time. The chain combines TRBV11-2 with TRBJ2-5, with D possibly TRBD2 on 5 matching bases. The V gene lost 5 bases and the J gene lost 1 base, with 8 bases spanning the gap. The CDR3 spans 13 residues. Germline lookup yields CDR1 SGHAT and CDR2 FQNNGV. CDR3 sequence: CASSGGRQETQYF. In nucleotides, the CDR3 is TGTGCCAGCAGCGGAGGCCGCCAAGAGACCCAGTACTTC.

V usage is TRBV7-2 and J usage is TRBJ2-5, with TRBD2 identical over 11 bases. Germline CDR1 SGHTA, CDR2 FQGNSA. This CDR3 has 17 amino acids. The V gene end was trimmed by 2 bases and the J gene end by 5 bases; junction bases not matched to a gene: 10. The CDR3 bases are TGTGCCAGCAGCTTAACGCGGTTAGCGGGGGGGCGGGAGACCCAGTACTTC. This encodes CASSLTRLAGGRETQYF.

About this clone: The missing conserved phenylalanine or tryptophan at the end of this CDR3 makes a read error likely. No DNA is shown, since the ends of the CDR3 on it are uncertain; the CDR3 is the one TCRdb lists. The rearrangement uses TRBV7-3 and TRBJ2-4; whether TRBD1, the table's D call, matches the DNA was not checked. CDR1 SGHTA and CDR2 FQGTGA come from the germline V gene. With termini counted, the CDR3 has 10 amino acids. Here the CDR3 reads CASSLKVKGD.

This clone was seen a handful of times. The gene calls are TRBV2 and TRBJ1-5; D perhaps matches TRBD1 (6 bases). Germline CDR1 and CDR2: SNHLY and FYNNEI. V lost 7 bases and J lost 4, with 14 bases in between. CDR3 length equals 14 residues. CDR3 amino acids: CASTLQGTNQPQHF. In nucleotides, the CDR3 is TGTGCCAGCACCTTACAGGGTACAAATCAGCCCCAGCATTTT.

V usage is TRBV10-3 and J usage is TRBJ2-2; 13 nucleotides line up with TRBD2. With V trimmed by 4 bases and J by 5 bases, 7 bases remained unmatched. Germline values: CDR1 ENHRY, CDR2 SYGVKD. CDR3 length equals 17 residues. This CDR3 is CAISARLAGGGTGELFF. CDR3 DNA: TGTGCCATCAGTGCCCGACTAGCGGGAGGAGGTACCGGGGAGCTGTTTTTT.

This clone was seen just once. The V gene is TRBV6-5, the J gene TRBJ1-2, with D perhaps matching TRBD1 (5 bases). Trimming stripped 4 bases from V and 5 bases from J, with 17 bases between. The CDR3 runs to 15 residues. The germline gives CDR1 MNHEY, CDR2 SVGAGI. The CDR3 reads CASSSPGAGRYGYTF. Written as DNA, the CDR3 is TGTGCCAGCAGTTCCCCTGGGGCAGGGCGGTATGGCTACACCTTC.

V and J are TRBV18 and TRBJ1-1; the D gene is possibly TRBD1 (5 bases). This CDR3 contains 13 residues. V lost 6 bases to trimming and J lost 7 bases, with 15 bases between them. From germline, CDR1 is KGHSH and CDR2 LQKENI. CDR3: CASSRDRSDEAFF. The CDR3, as DNA: TGTGCCAGCTCCCGTGACAGATCGGATGAAGCTTTCTTT.

The rearrangement links TRBV6-4 to TRBJ1-4, with D unclear. Trimming shortened V by 4 bases and J by 5 bases, and 8 bases separated the two germline ends. The CDR3 contains 13 residues. Germline lookup yields CDR1 MRHNA and CDR2 SNTAGT. The CDR3 protein is CASSANINEKLFF. For the CDR3, the DNA is TGTGCCAGCAGTGCTAACATCAATGAAAAACTGTTTTTT.

In DNA, the CDR3 is TGTGCCACCAGCAGCCTTTCACTAGCGCCTCCCTACAATGAGCAGTTCTTC. Translation gives CATSSLSLAPPYNEQFF. The genes are TRBV15 and TRBJ2-1, with TRBD2 matching over 7 bases. Trimming at V came to 3 bases and at J to 2 bases, leaving 10 bases not matched to a gene. The CDR3 consists of 17 residues. CDR1 LNHNV and CDR2 YYDKDF come from the germline V gene (reference sequence).

The chain recombines TRBV28 with TRBJ1-2; D remains ambiguous. There are 13 residues in the CDR3. The V gene's germline CDR1 is MDHEN and CDR2 SYDVKM. V lost 2 bases, J lost 2 bases, and 6 bases lay in between. The chain's CDR3 is CASSLPGNYGYTF. CDR3 bases: TGTGCCAGCAGTTTACCGGGGAACTATGGCTACACCTTC.

V is TRBV5-6 and J is TRBJ2-3; TRBD2 is a possible D gene (5 bases). V lost 1 base to trimming and J lost 4 bases, with 10 bases between them. The CDR3 is 14 amino acids. The germline V gene encodes CDR1 SGHDT and CDR2 YYEEEE. The CDR3 protein is CASSLRGFADTQYF. In DNA, the CDR3 is TGTGCCAGCAGCTTGCGGGGATTCGCAGATACGCAGTATTTT.

The rearrangement uses TRBV7-2 and TRBJ2-5; 9 bases agree with TRBD1. The ends lost 5 bases at V and 7 bases at J; junction bases unmatched: 11. From germline, CDR1 is SGHTA and CDR2 FQGNSA. CDR3 length equals 15 residues. The CDR3 nucleotides are TGTGCCAGCAGCCCAGACAGGGGGTCCTGGGGGACCCAGTACTTC. Translating gives CASSPDRGSWGTQYF.